This TCR beta chain came from a study of PD-1 blockade in mismatch repair-deficient tumors. Trimming removed 0 bases from V and 1 base from J, with 4 bases in between. This CDR3 comprises 12 residues. Germline CDR1 and CDR2: GTSNPN and SVGIG (reference sequence). Clones were read by immunoSEQ multiplex PCR, and TCRdb kept only the in-frame ones, dropping some. This sample carries 30,000 to 40,000 clones, 65% to 85% of them seen once, and the ten largest clones take 3% to 4%. The clonotype was recovered from an adult with mismatch repair-deficient cancer. The sample here was PBMCs, taken 6 weeks after starting pembrolizumab. J is TRBJ2-7 and V is TRBV30; D gene unclear. The CDR3 reads CAWSVQSYEQYF. The CDR3 DNA reads as TGTGCCTGGAGTGTTCAATCCTACGAGCAGTACTTC. The complete variable domain, with remaining parts taken from reference TRBV30 and TRBJ2-7, reads SQTIHQWPATLVQPVGSPLSLECTVEGTSNPNLYWYRQAAGRGLQLLFYSVGIGQISSEVPQNLSASRPQDRQFILSSKKLLLSDSGFYLCAWSVQSYEQYFGPGTRLTVT.